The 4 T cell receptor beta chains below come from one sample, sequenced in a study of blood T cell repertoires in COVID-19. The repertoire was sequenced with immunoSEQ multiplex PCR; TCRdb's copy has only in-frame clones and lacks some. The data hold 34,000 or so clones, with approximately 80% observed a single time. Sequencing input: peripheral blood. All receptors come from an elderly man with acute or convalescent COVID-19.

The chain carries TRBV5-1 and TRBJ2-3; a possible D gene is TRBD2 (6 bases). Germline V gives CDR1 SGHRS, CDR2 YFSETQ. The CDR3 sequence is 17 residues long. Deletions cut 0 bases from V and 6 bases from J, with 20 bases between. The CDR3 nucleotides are TGCGCCAGCAGCTTGGCCGGGGACGGAGGGCGAGGGGATACGCAGTATTTT. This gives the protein CASSLAGDGGRGDTQYF.

CDR3 loop: CAWRPTPRDRGHYGYTF. The DNA for the CDR3 is TGTGCCTGGAGACCCACGCCACGGGACAGGGGACACTATGGCTACACCTTC. The rearrangement uses TRBV30 and TRBJ1-2; 10 bases agree with TRBD1. The CDR3 is 17 residues long. The J segment lost 3 bases and the V segment lost 3 bases, leaving 13 bases of the junction unmatched. CDR1 and CDR2 (germline): GTSNPN, SVGIG (reference sequence). The whole variable domain, remainder taken from reference TRBV30 and TRBJ1-2, is SQTIHQWPATLVQPVGSPLSLECTVEGTSNPNLYWYRQAAGRGLQLLFYSVGIGQISSEVPQNLSASRPQDRQFILSSKKLLLSDSGFYLCAWRPTPRDRGHYGYTFGSGTRLTVV.

CDR3 nucleotide sequence: TGTGCCAGCAGTTACGCGACTAGCGGAGCCTACGAGCAGTACTTC. It specifies CASSYATSGAYEQYF. This chain connects TRBV6-5 to TRBJ2-7; 9 nucleotides line up with TRBD2. The ends lost 2 bases at V and 2 bases at J; junction bases unmatched: 4. Germline V CDR1 and CDR2: MNHEY, SVGAGI. The CDR3 spans 15 residues.

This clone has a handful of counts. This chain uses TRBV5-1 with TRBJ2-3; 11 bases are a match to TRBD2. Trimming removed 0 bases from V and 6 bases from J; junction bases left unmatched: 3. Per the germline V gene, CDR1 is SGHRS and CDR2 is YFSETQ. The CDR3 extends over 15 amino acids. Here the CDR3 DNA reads TGCGCCAGCAGCTTGGTGGCTAGCGGGAGGGATACGCAGTATTTT. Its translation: CASSLVASGRDTQYF.